This entry describes one T cell receptor (beta chain). Antigen unknown. Compared with germline, one end of the junction differs, possibly owing to a read error. The CDR3 length is 13 residues. CDR1 is MGHRA, CDR2 YSYEKL, per germline. The data are from a study of vaccination effects on CD4 cells after COVID-19. Using immunoSEQ multiplex PCR, the repertoire was profiled, and TCRdb retains in-frame clones only, with some absent. This sample has under 40,000 clones; around 80% occur once, and the top ten carry roughly 2.1%. Study-level results: Clones that were induced by infection or by vaccine showed marked contraction late after vaccination.

With the ViraFEST assay, the study expanded antigen-specific CD4+ T cells using viral peptide pools, then sequenced them. After less than twelve days in culture, the CD4+ T cells were isolated. Either the mRNA-1273 or the BNT162b2 vaccine was given to participants as two doses. Cells had half their medium changed to IL-2 medium on days 3 and 7. The clonotype was recovered from a human donor who received a COVID-19 vaccine. Some clones in this sample may be carry-over from other donors' samples. This specimen consisted of CD4+ T cells from PBMCs cultured with HCoV-NL63 spike peptides, obtained after COVID-19 vaccination. The chain links TRBV4-1 to TRBJ2-1; D is unclear. CDR3 nucleotide sequence: TGCGCCAGCAGTCAAGTCGGGCGGTTTGAACAGTTCTTC. Translating it yields CASSQVGRFEQFF.